A selection of T cell receptor beta chains follows, all from one sample in a study of blood T cells in healthy people across ages. MiXCR was run by TCRdb on the 5' RACE reads, yielding one entry per CDR3 protein. The sample contains over 950,000 distinct CDR3 sequences, 35% to 40% of which appear only once. Sequencing was performed on blood. The receptors here all came from a man younger than 35 in good health. The CDR3 runs from the conserved cysteine through the conserved F or W. D genes are given only for firm matches. Clone size is not always given. Where it is, it says once, few, many or a class for expanded clones.

TRBV28	.	TRBJ1-1	.	CASSLRRVATEAFF	TGTGCCAGCAGTCTAAGAAGGGTAGCCACTGAAGCTTTCTTT
TRBV12-3/TRBV12-4	.	TRBJ2-5	.	CASSLTSSTETQYF	TGTGCCAGCAGTTTAACTAGCTCTACGGAGACCCAGTACTTC
TRBV12-5	.	TRBJ2-3	few	CASGGRTRSTDTQYF	TGTGCTAGTGGTGGACGGACGAGGAGCACAGATACGCAGTATTTT
TRBV4-3	.	TRBJ1-1	.	CASSRGGIGTEAFF	TGCGCCAGCAGCCGTGGGGGGATCGGCACTGAAGCTTTCTTT
TRBV4-1	TRBD2	TRBJ2-3	.	CASCRSGGGAEDTQYF	TGCGCCAGCTGCCGCAGTGGCGGGGGGGCCGAAGATACGCAGTATTTT
TRBV5-5	.	TRBJ1-3	.	CASSAPGNTIYF	TGTGCCAGCAGCGCTCCTGGAAACACCATATATTTT
TRBV6-2/TRBV6-3	TRBD1	TRBJ1-1	.	CASLGRDRGPNTEAFF	TGTGCCAGCCTTGGACGGGACAGGGGGCCGAACACTGAAGCTTTCTTT
TRBV12-3/TRBV12-4	.	TRBJ2-3	.	CASSLRVGVSISTDAQYF	TGTGCCAGCAGTTTGCGTGTCGGGGTGAGCATCAGCACAGATGCGCAGTATTTT
TRBV12-3/TRBV12-4	TRBD1	TRBJ1-6	.	CASSWTGTNSPLHF	TGTGCCAGCAGTTGGACAGGGACCAATTCACCCCTCCACTTT
TRBV12-3/TRBV12-4	TRBD2	TRBJ2-3	.	CASSFRGVAGVNTDTQYF	TGTGCCAGCAGTTTTCGGGGAGTAGCGGGGGTCAACACAGATACGCAGTATTTT
TRBV6-6	TRBD1	TRBJ2-1	.	CASSRTGMPYNEQFF	TGTGCCAGCAGCCGGACAGGGATGCCTTACAATGAGCAGTTCTTC
TRBV12-3/TRBV12-4	.	TRBJ1-3	.	CASNDVGTIYF	TGTGCCAGCAATGACGTGGGTACCATATATTTT
TRBV4-1	.	TRBJ2-7	.	CASSHSHIPGQSSYNEQYF	TGCGCCAGCAGCCATTCACACATACCCGGACAGAGCTCCTACAATGAGCAGTACTTC
TRBV5-1	TRBD2	TRBJ2-7	many	CASSLLAGSSYEQYF	TGCGCCAGCAGCTTGCTAGCGGGGAGCAGCTACGAGCAGTACTTC
TRBV2	.	TRBJ2-3	.	CVSSAWSVPTDPDTQYF	TGTGTCAGCAGTGCTTGGTCGGTCCCAACCGACCCAGATACGCAGTATTTT
TRBV4-2	.	TRBJ1-4	.	CASSQQDSTNEKLFF	TGTGCCAGCAGCCAACAGGATTCAACTAATGAAAAACTGTTTTTT
TRBV27	.	TRBJ1-3	.	CASGKNSGNTIYF	TGTGCCAGCGGGAAAAACTCTGGAAACACCATATATTTT
TRBV7-2	TRBD1	TRBJ2-1	.	CASSIGTDNEQLF	TGTGCCAGCAGCATCGGGACAGACAATGAGCAGTTATTC
TRBV4-1	.	TRBJ1-1	.	CASSLGQGQDTEAFF	TGCGCCAGCAGCCTTGGGCAGGGGCAGGACACTGAAGCTTTCTTT
TRBV20-1	.	TRBJ2-1	.	CSVGSQGSEQFF	TGCAGTGTGGGATCCCAGGGCAGTGAGCAGTTCTTC
TRBV27	TRBD2	TRBJ2-1	few	CASSAGLAGGNEQFF	TGTGCCAGCAGCGCTGGACTAGCGGGGGGGAATGAGCAGTTCTTC
TRBV7-9	.	TRBJ1-4	few	CASSNRATDEKLFF	TGTGCCAGCAGCAACCGGGCCACGGATGAAAAACTGTTTTTT
TRBV28	.	TRBJ1-1	.	CASSPPESEAFF	TGTGCCAGCAGCCCACCCGAATCAGAAGCTTTCTTT
TRBV2	.	TRBJ2-3	.	CASRTLGFQAETDTQYF	TGTGCCAGCAGAACCCTCGGCTTTCAAGCGGAAACAGATACGCAGTATTTT
TRBV4-3	.	TRBJ1-6	.	CASSQDMGPDTLFYNSPLHF	TGCGCCAGCAGCCAAGATATGGGACCCGACACCCTCTTCTATAATTCACCCCTCCACTTT
TRBV7-2	TRBD2	TRBJ2-7	.	CASSLGASGGRNEQYF	TGTGCCAGCAGCTTAGGGGCTAGCGGGGGGCGCAATGAGCAGTACTTC
TRBV7-9	TRBD1	TRBJ2-5	.	CASSFIDRGQQETQYF	TGTGCCAGCAGCTTTATTGACAGGGGGCAGCAAGAGACCCAGTACTTC
TRBV5-4	.	TRBJ2-7	few	CASSLDGDEQYF	TGTGCCAGCAGCTTGGACGGAGACGAGCAGTACTTC
TRBV6-5	TRBD1	TRBJ1-6	.	CASSSPGQGNSPLHF	TGTGCCAGCAGCTCTCCGGGACAGGGCAATTCACCCCTCCACTTT
TRBV6-6	.	TRBJ2-3	.	CASSYGRYTDTQYF	TGTGCCAGCAGTTACGGCAGGTACACAGATACGCAGTATTTT
TRBV28	.	TRBJ1-1	.	CASSFEAANTEAFF	TGTGCCAGCAGTTTTGAGGCCGCGAACACTGAAGCTTTCTTT
TRBV7-9	.	TRBJ1-1	few	CASSLGLEAFF	TGTGCCAGCAGCTTAGGATTGGAAGCTTTCTTT
TRBV3-1	.	TRBJ2-6	few	CASSRQISGANVLTF	TGTGCCAGCAGCCGACAGATCTCTGGGGCCAACGTCCTGACTTTC
TRBV12-3/TRBV12-4	.	TRBJ2-2	.	CASSFGPQRYTGELFF	TGTGCCAGCAGTTTTGGTCCGCAACGGTACACCGGGGAGCTGTTTTTT
TRBV20-1	TRBD1	TRBJ1-2	.	CSASGGAGGSYTF	TGCAGTGCTAGTGGAGGGGCAGGGGGGAGCTACACCTTC
TRBV28	.	TRBJ2-2	few	CASSLGRRSTGELFF	TGTGCCAGCAGTTTGGGGAGGAGGAGCACCGGGGAGCTGTTTTTT
TRBV6-5	.	TRBJ1-5	.	CASSYSRQGNQPQHF	TGTGCCAGCAGTTACTCGCGGCAGGGGAATCAGCCCCAGCATTTT
TRBV6-2/TRBV6-3	.	TRBJ1-1	.	CASSSRRDGEAFF	TGTGCCAGCAGTTCCCGGAGGGACGGTGAAGCTTTCTTT
TRBV19	.	TRBJ1-2	.	CASSMMASGSVTRVYGYTF	TGTGCCAGTAGTATGATGGCATCGGGGTCGGTCACACGCGTCTATGGCTACACCTTC
TRBV7-2	.	TRBJ1-2	few	CASSLGRRVDGYTF	TGTGCCAGCAGCTTAGGGCGTCGAGTAGATGGCTACACCTTC
TRBV14	TRBD1	TRBJ2-1	once	CASSHWGQGEQETQFF	TGTGCCAGCAGCCACTGGGGACAGGGTGAACAAGAGACCCAGTTCTTC
TRBV20-1	.	TRBJ2-1	.	CSARKGSSYNEQFF	TGCAGTGCTAGAAAGGGGAGCTCCTACAATGAGCAGTTCTTC
TRBV20-1	.	TRBJ2-5	.	CSAAPSDPGSMGETQYF	TGCAGTGCTGCACCTTCGGACCCGGGATCTATGGGGGAGACCCAGTACTTC
TRBV5-1	TRBD1	TRBJ1-2	.	CASSYGWTGNFYGYTF	TGCGCCAGCAGCTACGGATGGACAGGGAATTTCTATGGCTACACCTTC